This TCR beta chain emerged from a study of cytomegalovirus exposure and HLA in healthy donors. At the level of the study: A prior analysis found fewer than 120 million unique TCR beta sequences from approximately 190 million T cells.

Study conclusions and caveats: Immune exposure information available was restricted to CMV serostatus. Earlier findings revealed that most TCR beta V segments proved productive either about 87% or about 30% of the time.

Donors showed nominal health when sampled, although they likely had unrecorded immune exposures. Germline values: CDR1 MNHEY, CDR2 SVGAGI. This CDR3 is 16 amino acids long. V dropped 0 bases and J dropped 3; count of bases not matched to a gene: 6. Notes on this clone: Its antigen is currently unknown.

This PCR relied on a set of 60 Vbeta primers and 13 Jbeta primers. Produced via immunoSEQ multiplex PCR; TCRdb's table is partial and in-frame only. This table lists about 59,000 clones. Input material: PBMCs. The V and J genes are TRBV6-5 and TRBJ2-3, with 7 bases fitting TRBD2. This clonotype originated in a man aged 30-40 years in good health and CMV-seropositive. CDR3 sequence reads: CASSYSAGDLTDTQYF. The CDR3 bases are TGTGCCAGCAGTTACTCGGCGGGAGATTTGACAGATACGCAGTATTTT.